Below are 14 T cell receptor beta chains sequenced from a single sample in a study of cytomegalovirus exposure and HLA in healthy donors. The PCR was carried out with 60 Vbeta primers and 13 Jbeta primers. This table comes from immunoSEQ multiplex PCR, and its TCRdb copy is limited to in-frame clones, with some not included. The sample includes roughly 200,000 clones, approximately 85% of them seen just once. The sample comprised PBMCs. The receptors here all came from a woman aged 45 to 65 in good health and CMV-seronegative.

The rearrangement links TRBV7-3 to TRBJ2-2; 8 bases fit TRBD1. J lost 1 base, V lost 3 bases, and 7 bases had no gene match. Germline CDR1 and CDR2: SGHTA and FQGTGA. The CDR3 runs to 17 residues. The CDR3 is CASSLRTGNMNTGELFF. The CDR3, as DNA: TGTGCCAGCAGCTTGCGGACAGGGAATATGAACACCGGGGAGCTGTTTTTT.

The gene calls are TRBV6-6 and TRBJ2-2; 7 positions agree with TRBD1. The length of the CDR3 is 16 residues. Trimming removed 5 bases from V and 0 bases from J; junction bases left unmatched: 6. In germline, CDR1 is MNHNY, CDR2 SVGAGI (reference sequence). The chain's CDR3 is CASSTQGKSNTGELFF. The CDR3 nucleotides are TGTGCCAGCAGTACACAGGGGAAATCGAACACCGGGGAGCTGTTTTTT.

V and J are TRBV5-4 and TRBJ1-6; 10 nucleotides agree with TRBD1. This CDR3 spans 19 amino acids. J was trimmed by 11 bases and V by 3 bases; bases with no gene match: 20. The germline V gene has CDR1 SGHNT and CDR2 YYREEE (reference sequence). The CDR3 region is CASSSSPYRDRGSPPPLHF. CDR3 DNA: TGTGCCAGCAGCTCTTCCCCATACCGGGACAGGGGCTCCCCCCCACCCCTCCACTTT.

This rearrangement joins TRBV6-1 to TRBJ2-7; 7 bases line up with TRBD2. The CDR3 totals 13 residues. The trim removed 2 bases at V and 2 bases at J, leaving 0 bases unmatched. Germline V lookup: CDR1 MNHNS, CDR2 SASEGT. This chain's CDR3 is CASSERGAYEQYF. DNA of the CDR3: TGTGCCAGCAGTGAACGGGGGGCCTACGAGCAGTACTTC.

The rearrangement links TRBV6-1 to TRBJ1-1; D might be TRBD1 (6 bases). Germline CDR1 MNHNS, CDR2 SASEGT. The CDR3 has 17 residues. V lost 2 bases and J lost 1, with 17 bases in between. CDR3 coding DNA: TGTGCCAGCAGTGAAAGTAAGTGGGGCAGGGGGAACACTGAAGCTTTCTTT. As protein: CASSESKWGRGNTEAFF.

The V gene is TRBV6-5, the J gene TRBJ2-1; 10 bases map to TRBD1. In germline, CDR1 is MNHEY, CDR2 SVGAGI. V lost 5 bases to trimming and J lost 6 bases; unmatched junction nucleotides: 7. The CDR3 is 15 amino acids. The CDR3 DNA reads as TGTGCCAGCAGTCACCGGGACAGGGGAGGCAATGAGCAGTTCTTC. Its translation: CASSHRDRGGNEQFF.

This sequence joins TRBV9 and TRBJ2-7; 8 bases fit TRBD1. CDR3 size: 16 residues. The germline gives CDR1 SGDLS, CDR2 YYNGEE. Unmatched junction bases numbered 8, after V lost 3 bases and J lost 0 bases. The CDR3 nucleotides read TGTGCCAGCAGCGCTGGGACCGGGACAGGCTCCTACGAGCAGTACTTC. It is translated as CASSAGTGTGSYEQYF.

This chain connects TRBV5-4 to TRBJ2-3, with D hard to call. The V gene's germline CDR1 is SGHNT and CDR2 YYREEE (reference sequence). The CDR3 contains 13 residues. Trimming removed 2 bases at V and 1 base at J, with 5 bases between. The CDR3 here is CASSLSGTDTQYF. As DNA, the CDR3 is TGTGCCAGCAGCTTAAGCGGCACAGATACGCAGTATTTT.

In its sample, this clone was seen a few times. The chain links TRBV5-5 to TRBJ2-3; 8 bases fit TRBD2. V trimming: 3 bases; J trimming: 7 bases; junction bases outside the gene matches: 4. Germline V gene sequence: CDR1 SGHKS, CDR2 YYEKEE (reference sequence). This CDR3 region has 13 residues. CDR3 amino acids: CASSSTSDHTQYF. In DNA, the CDR3 is TGTGCCAGCAGCTCGACTAGCGATCATACGCAGTATTTT.

The chain recombines TRBV19 with TRBJ2-1, with TRBD1 identical over 9 bases. This CDR3 comprises 14 residues. Looked up from germline, CDR1 is LNHDA and CDR2 is SQIVND (reference sequence). V lost 9 bases and J lost 3; bases outside the gene matches: 6. CDR3 DNA sequence: TGTGCCAGCGCTGACAGGGGGGACTACAATGAGCAGTTCTTC. Amino acids: CASADRGDYNEQFF.

Notes on this clone: This specimen includes other DNA sequences encoding the same CDR3. The V and J genes are TRBV5-6 and TRBJ1-2, with no clear D. The germline V gene has CDR1 SGHDT and CDR2 YYEEEE. This CDR3 has 13 amino acids. Trimming stripped 0 bases from V and 2 bases from J, with 5 bases between. The CDR3 nucleotides are TGTGCCAGCAGCTTGGTACAGAACTATGGCTACACCTTC. It specifies CASSLVQNYGYTF.

To note about this clone: Other DNA variants within this sample encode the same CDR3. The chain is built from TRBV5-6 and TRBJ1-5; 10 nucleotides agree with TRBD1. CDR1 is SGHDT, CDR2 YYEEEE, per germline. V trimming: 2 bases; J trimming: 6 bases; junction bases outside the gene matches: 2. The CDR3 length is 14 residues. CDR3 protein: CASSFRDRGQPQHF. The CDR3 DNA reads TGTGCCAGCAGCTTTCGGGACAGGGGTCAGCCCCAGCATTTT.

A word on this clone: Other DNA sequences in the sample encode the same CDR3. The rearrangement links TRBV7-2 to TRBJ2-3; 14 bases agree with TRBD2. Trimming removed 3 bases from V and 1 base from J; junction bases left unmatched: 0. Germline values: CDR1 SGHTA, CDR2 FQGNSA. This CDR3 spans 16 amino acids. CDR3 DNA: TGTGCCAGCAGCTTGGGACTAGCGGGAGGCACAGATACGCAGTATTTT. Encoded protein: CASSLGLAGGTDTQYF. Using reference TRBV7-2 and TRBJ2-3 for the parts outside the CDR3, the full variable domain is GAGVSQSPSNKVTEKGKDVELRCDPISGHTALYWYRQSLGQGLEFLIYFQGNSAPDKSGLPSDRFSAERTGGSVSTLTIQRTQQEDSAVYLCASSLGLAGGTDTQYFGPGTRLTVL.

The chain recombines TRBV5-1 with TRBJ2-5; tentatively, D is TRBD2 (6 bases). Germline V gene sequence: CDR1 SGHRS, CDR2 YFSETQ. V lost 0 bases, J lost 3 bases, and 18 bases lay in between. The length of the CDR3 is 17 residues. CDR3 amino acids: CASSLGLSGAGKETQYF. The DNA for the CDR3 is TGCGCCAGCAGCTTGGGGCTAAGCGGTGCGGGGAAAGAGACCCAGTACTTC.